In its sample, the clone carrying this T cell receptor beta chain was seen a few times. These data are taken from a study of blood T cell repertoires in COVID-19. For the study at large: COVID-19 samples, acute and convalescent, were from the United States, Italy and Spain. PBMCs, B-cell-depleted T cells, or T cells provided the cDNA or gDNA that made up the material.

V shed 4 bases and J 5 bases; nucleotides not matched to a gene: 9. In germline, CDR1 is SGDLS, CDR2 YYNGEE. This CDR3 spans 17 amino acids. Sequencing used immunoSEQ multiplex PCR; TCRdb keeps in-frame clones, though not all of them. The table includes tens of thousands of clones, 65% to 85% detected once. The genes are TRBV9 and TRBJ2-2, with TRBD2 identical over 12 bases. This TCR was recovered from a woman between 45 and 65 years old with acute or convalescent COVID-19. Sequences were obtained from peripheral blood. CDR3 sequence (DNA): TGTGCCAGCAGCCCCGGACTAGCGGGAAGGGGGACCGGGGAGCTGTTTTTT. Translation: CASSPGLAGRGTGELFF.